The clone carrying this TCR beta chain was observed a single time. As yet, its antigen is unknown. This record comes from a study of T cell responses to AZD1222 COVID-19 vaccine. Whole-study results and caveats: White British people made up most donors, females outnumbered males, and clonal diversity was possibly underestimated. All repertoire sampling was performed exclusively after the peak T cell response. The study found vaccine-associated CD4 TCRs spanning spike, dominant at 160-218 and 743-854. Baseline antibody screening turned up just a handful of seropositive AZD1222 recipients.

Using immunoSEQ multiplex PCR, the repertoire was profiled, and TCRdb retains in-frame clones only, with some absent. The sample holds about 150,000 clones, more than 90% seen once. CDR3 length: 16 residues. Looked up from germline, CDR1 is SGDLS and CDR2 is YYNGEE. Trimming removed 2 bases from V and 2 bases from J; junction bases left unmatched: 7. The receptor was isolated from an adult in good health. V and J are TRBV9 and TRBJ2-3, with TRBD2 identical over 8 bases. Sequences were derived from peripheral blood, sampled on day 0 of AZD1222 vaccination. CDR3 sequence reads: CASSVSGKGDTDTQYF. CDR3 bases: TGTGCCAGCAGCGTTAGCGGGAAAGGGGACACAGATACGCAGTATTTT. Using reference TRBV9 and TRBJ2-3 for the parts outside the CDR3, the full variable domain is DSGVTQTPKHLITATGQRVTLRCSPRSGDLSVYWYQQSLDQGLQFLIQYYNGEERAKGNILERFSAQQFPDLHSELNLSSLELGDSALYFCASSVSGKGDTDTQYFGPGTRLTVL.